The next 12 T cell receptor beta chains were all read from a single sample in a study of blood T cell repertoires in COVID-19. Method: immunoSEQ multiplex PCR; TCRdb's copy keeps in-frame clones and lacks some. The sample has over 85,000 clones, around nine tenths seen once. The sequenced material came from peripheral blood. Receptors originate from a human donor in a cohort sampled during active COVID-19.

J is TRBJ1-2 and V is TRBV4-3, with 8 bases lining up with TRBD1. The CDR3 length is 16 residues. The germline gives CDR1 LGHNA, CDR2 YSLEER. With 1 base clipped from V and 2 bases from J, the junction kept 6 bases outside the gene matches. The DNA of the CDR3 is TGCGCCAGCAGCCAAGGGACAGGGCCTAACAACTATGGCTACACCTTC. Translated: CASSQGTGPNNYGYTF.

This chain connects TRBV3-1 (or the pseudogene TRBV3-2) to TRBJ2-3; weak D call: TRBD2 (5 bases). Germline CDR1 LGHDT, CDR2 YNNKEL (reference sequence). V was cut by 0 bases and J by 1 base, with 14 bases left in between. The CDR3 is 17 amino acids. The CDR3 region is CASSQESLRTGTDTQYF. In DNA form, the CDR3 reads TGTGCCAGCAGCCAAGAATCCTTACGGACTGGCACAGATACGCAGTATTTT.

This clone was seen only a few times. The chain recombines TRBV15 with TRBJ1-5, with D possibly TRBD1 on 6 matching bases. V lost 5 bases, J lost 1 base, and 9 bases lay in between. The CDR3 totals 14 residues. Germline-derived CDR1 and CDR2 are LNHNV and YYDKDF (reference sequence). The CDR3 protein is CATSPGVSNQPQHF. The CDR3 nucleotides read TGTGCCACCAGCCCAGGGGTAAGCAATCAGCCCCAGCATTTT.

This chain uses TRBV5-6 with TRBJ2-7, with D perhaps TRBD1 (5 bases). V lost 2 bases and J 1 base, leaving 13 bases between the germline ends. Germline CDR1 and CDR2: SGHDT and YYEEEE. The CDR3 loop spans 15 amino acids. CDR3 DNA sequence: TGTGCCAGCAGCTTATTTGACAGTTCATCCTACGAGCAGTACTTC. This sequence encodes CASSLFDSSSYEQYF.

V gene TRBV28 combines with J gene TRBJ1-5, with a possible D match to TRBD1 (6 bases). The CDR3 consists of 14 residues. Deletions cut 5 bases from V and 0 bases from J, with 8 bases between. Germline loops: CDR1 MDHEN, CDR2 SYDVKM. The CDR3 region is CASSGGLSNQPQHF. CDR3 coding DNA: TGTGCCAGCAGTGGGGGCCTTAGCAATCAGCCCCAGCATTTT.

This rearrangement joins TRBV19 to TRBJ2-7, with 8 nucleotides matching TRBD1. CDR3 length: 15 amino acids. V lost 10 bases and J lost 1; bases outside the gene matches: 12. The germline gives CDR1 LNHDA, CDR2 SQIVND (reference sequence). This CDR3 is CATSVTGTGSYEQYF. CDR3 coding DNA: TGTGCCACGAGCGTGACCGGGACAGGTTCCTACGAGCAGTACTTC.

The CDR3 reads CASNSDRGHSPLHF. The CDR3 DNA follows: TGTGCCAGCAATTCGGACAGGGGCCATTCACCCCTCCACTTT. The rearrangement uses TRBV6-5 and TRBJ1-6; 9 bases align to TRBD1. The CDR3 spans 14 residues. With 7 bases clipped from V and 8 bases from J, the junction kept 6 bases outside the gene matches. The germline V gene has CDR1 MNHEY and CDR2 SVGAGI.

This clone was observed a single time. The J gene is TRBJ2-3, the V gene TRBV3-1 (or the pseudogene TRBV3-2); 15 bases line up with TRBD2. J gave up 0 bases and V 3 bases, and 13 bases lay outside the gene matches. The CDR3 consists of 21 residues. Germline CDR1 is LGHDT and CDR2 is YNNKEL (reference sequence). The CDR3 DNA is TGTGCCAGCAGCCAGGCCCGCTCCGGGACTAGCGGGGGGAGAAGCACAGATACGCAGTATTTT. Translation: CASSQARSGTSGGRSTDTQYF.

CDR3 sequence (DNA): TGTGCCAGCAGCCAATTTATGAGCTCCTACAATGAGCAGTTCTTC. Protein sequence: CASSQFMSSYNEQFF. V gene TRBV7-3 combines with J gene TRBJ2-1, with unresolved D. This CDR3 is built from 15 residues. Germline-derived CDR1 and CDR2 are SGHTA and FQGTGA. V was cut by 5 bases and J by 0 bases, with 11 bases left in between.

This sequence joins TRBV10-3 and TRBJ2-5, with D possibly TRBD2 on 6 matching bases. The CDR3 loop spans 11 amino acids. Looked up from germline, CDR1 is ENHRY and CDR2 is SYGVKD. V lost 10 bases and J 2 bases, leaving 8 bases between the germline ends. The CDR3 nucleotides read TGTGCCAGCGGACTACAAGAGACCCAGTACTTC. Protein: CASGLQETQYF.

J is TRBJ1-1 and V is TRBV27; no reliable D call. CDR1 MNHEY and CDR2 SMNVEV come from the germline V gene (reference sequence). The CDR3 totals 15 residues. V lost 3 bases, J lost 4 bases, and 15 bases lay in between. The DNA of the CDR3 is TGTGCCAGCAGTTTTGGGCGGGGATTTTTCACTGAAGCTTTCTTT. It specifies CASSFGRGFFTEAFF.

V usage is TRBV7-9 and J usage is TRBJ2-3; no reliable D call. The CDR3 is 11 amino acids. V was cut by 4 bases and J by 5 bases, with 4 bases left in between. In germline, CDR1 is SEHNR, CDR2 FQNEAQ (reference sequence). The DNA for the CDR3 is TGTGCCAGCAGCTACAGAGATACGCAGTATTTT. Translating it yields CASSYRDTQYF.